Listed here is a single TCR beta chain. Its cognate antigen is unknown. The PCR used 60 Vbeta and 13 Jbeta primers. Produced via immunoSEQ multiplex PCR; TCRdb's table is partial and in-frame only. This sample has about 120,000 clones; roughly four fifths occur once, and the top ten carry more than 3.5%. This sample stems from a study of cytomegalovirus exposure and HLA in healthy donors. Broader study findings: A later analysis reportedly found fewer N-insertions in an Asian-associated ancestry cluster than the roughly 670-donor mean. One variant, a missense change in DCLRE1C, was linked in a later analysis to TCR beta V- and J-gene trimming. Presence/absence comparisons presumed near-even sequencing depth among donors. It was reported that TCR beta sequences correctly inferred the HLA-A and HLA-B alleles for most subjects.

V shed 6 bases and J shed 3 bases, with 11 bases lying between them. CDR1 and CDR2 (germline): SEHNR, FQNEAQ (reference sequence). The CDR3 runs to 13 residues. Sequenced input: PBMCs. This chain links TRBV7-9 with TRBJ1-1, with unresolved D. This TCR derives from a woman aged 40 to 50 in good health and CMV-seropositive. CDR3 residues: CASRHPLHTEAFF. The CDR3 nucleotides are TGTGCCAGCAGACACCCCCTCCACACTGAAGCTTTCTTT.